Presented here are 12 T cell receptor beta chains from one specimen sequenced in a study of neurological immune-mediated disorders. MiXCR, applied by TCRdb to the 5' RACE reads, yields one record per CDR3 protein. Of some 32,000 distinct CDR3 sequences in the sample, roughly 15% were seen once. The sequenced material came from PBMCs. The receptors come from a man in his 70s in good health.

This clonotype was counted at least ten times. The CDR3 DNA follows: TGCAGTGCTAGAGTAAACCGCGGCTCCGGCGGCTACACCTTC. It yields the protein CSARVNRGSGGYTF. The J gene is TRBJ1-2, the V gene TRBV20-1; no firm D call. There are 14 residues in the CDR3. V lost 1 base and J 8 bases, leaving 17 bases between the germline ends. Germline CDR1 reads DFQATT; CDR2 reads SNEGSKA (reference sequence).

This clonotype was counted many times. V and J are TRBV24-1 and TRBJ2-3; 10 nucleotides match TRBD1. Looked up from germline, CDR1 is KGHDR and CDR2 is SFDVKD. The length of the CDR3 is 15 residues. V gave up 4 bases and J gave up 4 bases; unmatched junction bases: 4. CDR3 amino acids: CATSDGQGVPDTQYF. The CDR3 region has the DNA TGTGCCACCAGTGACGGACAGGGGGTGCCAGATACGCAGTATTTT.

At least ten counts were recorded for this clonotype. The V gene is TRBV28, the J gene TRBJ2-3, with 11 bases identical to TRBD2. From germline, CDR1 is MDHEN and CDR2 SYDVKM. V gave up 9 bases and J gave up 0 bases; unmatched junction bases: 8. The CDR3 is 16 amino acids. The CDR3 is CASTSGGRRSTDTQYF. As DNA, the CDR3 is TGTGCCAGTACTAGCGGGGGTAGACGTAGCACAGATACGCAGTATTTT.

This clonotype has at least ten counts. The chain couples TRBV18 to TRBJ2-1, with TRBD2 identical over 9 bases. Germline lookup yields CDR1 KGHSH and CDR2 LQKENI. V shed 2 bases and J 4 bases; nucleotides not matched to a gene: 12. This CDR3 contains 18 residues. The DNA for the CDR3 is TGTGCCAGCTCACCAATCAGCGGGGGGCATCTAATGTACAATGAGCAGTTCTTC. Its translation: CASSPISGGHLMYNEQFF. Variable domain in full (rest from reference TRBV18 and TRBJ2-1): NAGVMQNPRHLVRRRGQEARLRCSPMKGHSHVYWYRQLPEEGLKFMVYLQKENIIDESGMPKERFSAEFPKEGPSILRIQQVVRGDSAAYFCASSPISGGHLMYNEQFFGPGTRLTVL.

This clonotype was picked up many times. V and J are TRBV4-2 and TRBJ2-3, with 15 bases identical to TRBD2. This CDR3 spans 19 amino acids. V shed 0 bases and J 3 bases; nucleotides not matched to a gene: 7. Germline V gene data show CDR1 as LGHNA and CDR2 as YNFKEQ. CDR3: CASSQDGLAGGRVTDTQYF. DNA of the CDR3: TGTGCCAGCAGCCAAGATGGACTAGCGGGGGGGAGGGTGACAGATACGCAGTATTTT.

This clonotype has ten or more counts. The CDR3 reads CSARARTVMNTEAFF. As DNA, the CDR3 is TGCAGTGCTAGGGCTAGGACAGTCATGAACACTGAAGCTTTCTTT. The rearrangement uses TRBV20-1 and TRBJ1-1; D perhaps matches TRBD1 (6 bases). CDR1 and CDR2 (germline): DFQATT, SNEGSKA (reference sequence). The CDR3 sequence is 15 residues long. Between the trimmed V and J ends, which lost 3 bases and 0 bases, there was a span of 14 bases.

Of note for this clonotype: Given a much more abundant clone one base away, this may be a read error. The gene calls are TRBV5-6 and TRBJ2-3; TRBD1 matches at 7 bases. The CDR3 runs to 14 residues. Germline lookup yields CDR1 SGHDT and CDR2 YYEEEE. Trimming at V came to 4 bases and at J to 4 bases, leaving 6 bases not matched to a gene. The CDR3 spells CASSQSTGADTQYF. The CDR3 DNA is TGTGCCAGCAGCCAATCAACAGGGGCAGATACGCAGTATTTT.

CDR3 sequence: CASSDPSYEQYF. DNA for the CDR3: TGTGCCAGCAGCGACCCTTCCTACGAGCAGTACTTC. This chain connects TRBV6-2 or TRBV6-3 to TRBJ2-7; D call uncertain. The V and J ends lost 6 bases and 1 base respectively, with 7 bases between them. Germline CDR1 and CDR2: MNHEY and SVGEGT. This CDR3 is built from 12 residues.

As regards this clonotype: Germline and junction disagree at one end, which may indicate a read error. The chain combines TRBV28 with TRBJ2-1; either TRBD1 or TRBD2 may supply D (5 bases each). This CDR3 spans 11 amino acids. CDR1 and CDR2 from the germline V gene are MDHEN and SYDVKM. The CDR3 sequence is CTSSPGTQKFF. For the CDR3, the DNA is TGTACCAGCAGTCCCGGGACCCAAAAGTTCTTC. Combining the CDR3 with reference TRBV28 and TRBJ2-1 gives the whole variable domain DVKVTQSSRYLVKRTGEKVFLECVQDMDHENMFWYRQDPGLGLRLIYFSYDVKMKEKGDIPEGYSVSREKKERFSLILESASTNQTSMYLCTSSPGTQKFFGPGTRLTVL.

This clonotype has just a few counts. The chain combines TRBV28 with TRBJ2-1; D ambiguous. V lost 5 bases to trimming and J lost 2 bases, with 10 bases between them. The V gene's germline CDR1 is MDHEN and CDR2 SYDVKM. This CDR3 is built from 14 residues. CDR3 loop: CASSGVETYNEQFF. The CDR3 coding sequence is TGTGCCAGCAGTGGGGTCGAGACCTACAATGAGCAGTTCTTC.

This clonotype was counted many times. This sequence joins TRBV20-1 and TRBJ1-6; D might be TRBD1 (6 bases). Germline-derived CDR1 and CDR2 are DFQATT and SNEGSKA (reference sequence). V lost 5 bases and J lost 7, with 15 bases in between. The CDR3 covers 14 residues. The CDR3 nucleotides are TGCAGTGCTTTCCGCCTTACAGGGAATTCACCCCTCCACTTT. Translation gives CSAFRLTGNSPLHF.

This clonotype was seen many times. The J gene is TRBJ1-5, the V gene TRBV19; 8 bases line up with TRBD1. After removal of 7 bases from V and 7 bases from J, the junction contained 6 bases not matched to a gene. Germline-derived CDR1 and CDR2 are LNHDA and SQIVND (reference sequence). This CDR3 comprises 13 residues. In DNA, the CDR3 is TGTGCCAGTACGGACAGGGCGGGCCAGCCCCAGCATTTT. It specifies CASTDRAGQPQHF.